A single sample is the source of the 27 T cell receptor beta chains below, sequenced in a study of graft-versus-host responses after intestinal transplantation (dated by TCRdb to 2020 to 2023). These receptors lack a known antigen. The method was the immunoSEQ multiplex PCR assay. Imported from immuneACCESS, the table was reduced by TCRdb to in-frame sequences with V and J called. These copies leave out some clones; in studies compared against another copy, an unresolved V gene accounts for under half, and the cause of the remainder is not known. The sample table holds 70,000 to 95,000 clones, of which 90% were seen once. The top ten clones comprise around 0.1% of the sample. The sample's time point, from its label and the paper: cells obtained before transplantation from donor or recipient. The sample in question was unstimulated CD4+ T cells sorted from spleen or lymph node cells, obtained before intestinal transplant. These receptors were obtained from a human donor who received an intestinal transplant.

This clone was detected a few times. V usage is TRBV25-1 and J usage is TRBJ2-7, with D perhaps TRBD2 (6 bases). Trimming stripped 3 bases from V and 1 base from J, with 10 bases between. CDR3 length: 14 amino acids. Germline CDR1 is MGHDK and CDR2 is SYGVNS. CDR3 coding DNA: TGTGCCAGCAGTGACAGGACTAATTCCTACGAGCAGTACTTC. Its protein is CASSDRTNSYEQYF.

The rearrangement links TRBV6-5 to TRBJ1-1; possible D gene TRBD1, 6 bases. V lost 5 bases and J lost 5, with 15 bases in between. Germline V lookup: CDR1 MNHEY, CDR2 SVGAGI. The CDR3 length is 14 residues. CDR3 DNA sequence: TGTGCCAGCAGTGACCACAGGGACGGAACTGAAGCTTTCTTT. Translation: CASSDHRDGTEAFF.

V gene TRBV5-4 combines with J gene TRBJ1-2; 7 positions match TRBD1. Per the germline V gene, CDR1 is SGHNT and CDR2 is YYREEE (reference sequence). The CDR3 extends over 15 amino acids. V trimming: 4 bases; J trimming: 4 bases; junction bases outside the gene matches: 10. CDR3 sequence: CASSTGTDRSYGYTF. DNA of the CDR3: TGTGCCAGCAGCACCGGGACAGATCGCTCCTATGGCTACACCTTC.

The chain links TRBV27 to TRBJ2-1, with 11 bases matching TRBD2. The CDR3 covers 16 residues. Per germline, CDR1 MNHEY and CDR2 SMNVEV (reference sequence). Trimming took 0 bases from V and 5 from J; bases not matched to a gene: 3. CDR3 sequence (DNA): TGTGCCAGCAGTTTATCTACTAGCGGGGGTCACAATGAGCAGTTCTTC. As protein: CASSLSTSGGHNEQFF.

CDR3: CASSIERGTGELFF. The CDR3 DNA sequence: TGTGCCAGCAGTATCGAGCGAGGCACCGGGGAGCTGTTTTTT. This chain connects TRBV6-4 to TRBJ2-2; D is uncertain. CDR3 size: 14 residues. The germline V and J ends were trimmed by 5 bases and 4 bases, with 11 bases remaining between them. CDR1 is MRHNA, CDR2 SNTAGT, per germline.

The chain is built from TRBV6-5 and TRBJ2-7; D not certain. Germline V gives CDR1 MNHEY, CDR2 SVGAGI. There are 11 residues in the CDR3. The ends were cut back, 6 bases at V and 2 bases at J, with 5 bases in the middle. CDR3: CASRNTYEQYF. CDR3 DNA sequence: TGTGCCAGCAGAAACACCTACGAGCAGTACTTC.

This chain connects TRBV28 to TRBJ2-4; TRBD1 agrees at 9 bases. CDR1 and CDR2 from the germline V gene are MDHEN and SYDVKM. Trimming at V came to 5 bases and at J to 0 bases, leaving 8 bases not matched to a gene. This CDR3 comprises 17 residues. CDR3 DNA sequence: TGTGCCAGCAGTCCCCCTGGGACAGGGTCAGCCAAAAACATTCAGTACTTC. Its translation: CASSPPGTGSAKNIQYF.

This clone appeared once. The rearrangement uses TRBV19 and TRBJ2-7, with D hard to call. The V gene's germline CDR1 is LNHDA and CDR2 SQIVND (reference sequence). This CDR3 comprises 13 residues. The V end lost 11 bases, the J end lost 0 bases, and 14 bases lay between the germline ends. The CDR3 protein is CAAARQDSYEQYF. In nucleotides, the CDR3 is TGTGCCGCAGCAAGGCAGGACTCCTACGAGCAGTACTTC.

V and J are TRBV5-1 and TRBJ2-1; D may be TRBD2 (7 bases). V was trimmed by 0 bases and J by 4 bases, leaving 14 bases between them. Germline CDR1 SGHRS, CDR2 YFSETQ. The CDR3 spans 16 residues. The CDR3 region is CASSLVAGADYNEQFF. As DNA, the CDR3 is TGCGCCAGCAGCTTGGTGGCGGGGGCCGATTACAATGAGCAGTTCTTC.

This chain links TRBV10-3 with TRBJ2-1, with 8 bases that match TRBD2. The CDR3 has 14 residues. The germline V gene has CDR1 ENHRY and CDR2 SYGVKD. Trimming cost V 7 bases and J 7 bases; bases outside gene matches: 9. The CDR3 loop reads CAITQGLDGNEQFF. CDR3 nucleotides: TGTGCCATCACCCAGGGACTAGACGGAAATGAGCAGTTCTTC.

The rearrangement links TRBV10-3 to TRBJ2-4, with D tentatively TRBD1 (5 bases). The CDR3 covers 16 residues. The germline CDR1 and CDR2 sequences are ENHRY and SYGVKD. V lost 4 bases to trimming and J lost 0 bases, with 13 bases between them. The DNA for the CDR3 is TGTGCCATCAGTGGGACACCGGGTCAAGCCAAAAACATTCAGTACTTC. It specifies CAISGTPGQAKNIQYF.

The chain's CDR3 is CASSLGAGGVTGELFF. The CDR3, as DNA: TGTGCCAGCAGCTTGGGAGCGGGGGGCGTAACCGGGGAGCTGTTTTTT. V is TRBV7-9 and J is TRBJ2-2, with TRBD2 matching over 9 bases. The V and J ends lost 3 bases and 5 bases, in that order; junction bases with no gene match: 7. Germline V CDR1 and CDR2: SEHNR, FQNEAQ (reference sequence). CDR3 size: 16 residues.

The chain has TRBV18 and TRBJ1-4; the match to TRBD1 covers 12 bases. In germline, CDR1 is KGHSH, CDR2 LQKENI. The CDR3 spans 19 residues. J was trimmed by 3 bases and V by 4 bases; bases with no gene match: 12. For the CDR3, the DNA is TGTGCCAGCTCACTACGACGTCCGGGACAGGGGGCGTCTAATGAAAAACTGTTTTTT. Translating gives CASSLRRPGQGASNEKLFF.

The rearrangement links TRBV4-2 to TRBJ1-1; 8 positions match TRBD1. Germline V lookup: CDR1 LGHNA, CDR2 YNFKEQ. With V trimmed by 4 bases and J by 7 bases, 14 bases remained unmatched. The CDR3 length is 16 residues. The CDR3 nucleotides read TGTGCCAGCAGCCGTCCAAATACAGGGGGATCGGTTGAAGCTTTCTTT. This encodes CASSRPNTGGSVEAFF.

The chain combines TRBV11-2 with TRBJ1-2; 9 bases are a match to TRBD1. The CDR3 is 15 amino acids. With 2 bases clipped from V and 4 bases from J, the junction kept 5 bases outside the gene matches. Per germline, CDR1 SGHAT and CDR2 FQNNGV. CDR3 in amino acids: CASSLPTGGGYGYTF. The CDR3 nucleotides are TGTGCCAGCAGCTTACCTACAGGGGGCGGCTATGGCTACACCTTC.

There are a few counts of this clone. The chain links TRBV5-6 to TRBJ1-2; D might be TRBD1 (6 bases). CDR1 and CDR2 from the germline V gene are SGHDT and YYEEEE. Trimming left V 3 bases short and J 0 bases short, with 6 bases between. This CDR3 is built from 13 residues. The chain's CDR3 is CASSWDTNYGYTF. DNA of the CDR3: TGTGCCAGCAGCTGGGACACTAACTATGGCTACACCTTC. Full variable domain (remainder filled in from reference TRBV5-6 and TRBJ1-2): DAGVTQSPTHLIKTRGQQVTLRCSPKSGHDTVSWYQQALGQGPQFIFQYYEEEERQRGNFPDRFSGHQFPNYSSELNVNALLLGDSALYLCASSWDTNYGYTFGSGTRLTVV.

The chain carries TRBV12-5 and TRBJ2-7; 7 bases map to TRBD2. Trimming removed 5 bases from V and 5 bases from J; junction bases left unmatched: 6. CDR1 and CDR2 from the germline V gene are LGHNT and FRNRAP. The CDR3 contains 13 residues. The CDR3 DNA reads as TGTGCTAGTGGTCAGCAGGGAGGGAACGAGCAGTACTTC. Its protein is CASGQQGGNEQYF.

The rearrangement joins TRBV20-1 to TRBJ2-2; D gene uncertain. CDR3 length: 11 residues. Trimming cost V 3 bases and J 4 bases, with 3 bases left between them. Germline V gene lookup returns CDR1 DFQATT and CDR2 SNEGSKA (reference sequence). Here the CDR3 DNA reads TGCAGTGCTAGTCTCACCGGGGAGCTGTTTTTT. It encodes CSASLTGELFF.

The rearrangement joins TRBV29-1 to TRBJ2-5; TRBD2 aligns across 12 bases. Germline lookup yields CDR1 SQVTM and CDR2 ANQGSEA. The CDR3 covers 15 residues. J lost 5 bases, V lost 6 bases, and 10 bases had no gene match. CDR3 sequence: CSVETSGGLQETQYF. DNA for the CDR3: TGCAGCGTCGAAACTAGCGGGGGGCTCCAGGAGACCCAGTACTTC.

This chain links TRBV29-1 with TRBJ1-1, with TRBD1 identical over 8 bases. In germline, CDR1 is SQVTM, CDR2 ANQGSEA. This CDR3 has 13 amino acids. V shed 3 bases and J 5 bases; nucleotides not matched to a gene: 5. The CDR3 nucleotides read TGCAGCGTTGAGGAACAGGGGGGGACTGAAGCTTTCTTT. Its protein product is CSVEEQGGTEAFF.

V is TRBV6-5 and J is TRBJ2-1, with D tentatively TRBD1 (6 bases). With 0 bases removed from V and 5 bases from J, the gap between germline ends came to 14 bases. There are 16 residues in the CDR3. The germline gives CDR1 MNHEY, CDR2 SVGAGI. The CDR3 protein is CASSYSKTGTDNEQFF. The CDR3 DNA is TGTGCCAGCAGTTACTCGAAGACAGGTACCGACAATGAGCAGTTCTTC.

The V call is TRBV5-4, the J call TRBJ1-1, with D perhaps matching TRBD1 (5 bases). Germline lookup yields CDR1 SGHNT and CDR2 YYREEE (reference sequence). The CDR3 runs to 14 residues. The V end lost 0 bases, the J end lost 3 bases, and 9 bases lay between the germline ends. The CDR3 here is CASSLAARDTEAFF. The CDR3 DNA is TGTGCCAGCAGCTTGGCCGCCAGGGACACTGAAGCTTTCTTT.

The chain has TRBV2 and TRBJ1-1; 7 bases are a match to TRBD1. The CDR3 runs 13 residues. Germline V gene sequence: CDR1 SNHLY, CDR2 FYNNEI. J was trimmed by 1 base and V by 9 bases; bases with no gene match: 5. This chain's CDR3 is CASKTGQNTEAFF. CDR3 nucleotides: TGTGCCAGTAAGACAGGGCAGAACACTGAAGCTTTCTTT. Full variable domain (outside the CDR3, taken from reference TRBV2 and TRBJ1-1): EPEVTQTPSHQVTQMGQEVILRCVPISNHLYFYWYRQILGQKVEFLVSFYNNEISEKSEIFDDQFSVERPDGSNFTLKIRSTKLEDSAMYFCASKTGQNTEAFFGQGTRLTVV.

This clone has just one count. The CDR3 loop is CAISESPGRSYTF. Written as DNA, the CDR3 is TGTGCCATCAGTGAGTCGCCTGGTAGAAGCTACACCTTC. V is TRBV10-3 and J is TRBJ1-2; D gene ambiguous. Germline lookup yields CDR1 ENHRY and CDR2 SYGVKD. The CDR3 is 13 residues long. Deletions cut 0 bases from V and 9 bases from J, with 11 bases between.

The V gene is TRBV9, the J gene TRBJ1-5, with TRBD1 as a possible D gene (5 bases). CDR3 length equals 13 residues. CDR1 is SGDLS and CDR2 is YYNGEE in the germline V gene. Deletions cut 1 base from V and 4 bases from J, with 6 bases between. The chain's CDR3 is CASSVTGNQPQHF. DNA for the CDR3: TGTGCCAGCAGCGTAACAGGTAATCAGCCCCAGCATTTT.

The chain carries TRBV18 and TRBJ2-5; D gene uncertain. V dropped 4 bases and J dropped 0 bases, with 6 bases sitting between them. Germline V CDR1 and CDR2: KGHSH, LQKENI. CDR3 length equals 13 residues. In DNA, the CDR3 is TGTGCCAGCTCACGGGCCGACCAAGAGACCCAGTACTTC. Amino acid sequence: CASSRADQETQYF.

The V gene is TRBV4-1, the J gene TRBJ2-5, with D tentatively TRBD1 (5 bases). This CDR3 is built from 17 residues. The V end was cut by 2 bases, the J end by 1 base, with 17 bases between. Germline V lookup: CDR1 MGHRA, CDR2 YSYEKL. The CDR3 loop reads CASSQRAQFQGQETQYF. The CDR3 coding sequence is TGCGCCAGCAGCCAACGGGCCCAGTTTCAGGGCCAAGAGACCCAGTACTTC.